The 9 T cell receptor beta chains given below trace back to one sample, sequenced in a study of blood T cells in healthy people across ages. It was with a sample-barcoded 5' primer and a J-beta primer mix that a second PCR of roughly 7 to 12 cycles was run. TCRdb processed the 5' RACE reads anew with MiXCR; each CDR3 protein has one entry. The sample lists some 730,000 distinct CDR3 sequences, 20% to 25% occurring once. What was sequenced was blood. These receptors were collected from a man between 65 and 85 years old in good health.

The gene calls are TRBV6-5 and TRBJ2-5; D is undetermined. The DNA end is a closer match to TRBJ2-7, so the J assignment may be wrong. The CDR3 extends over 15 amino acids. CDR1 and CDR2 (germline): MNHEY, SVGAGI. CDR3 sequence (DNA): TGTGCCAGCAGTTCCGTGAAGGCCATGAGCTACGAGCAGTACTTC. Encoded protein: CASSSVKAMSYEQYF.

V and J are TRBV6-5 and TRBJ1-2; D remains ambiguous. CDR3 length: 13 amino acids. Germline CDR1 reads MNHEY; CDR2 reads SVGAGI. V was cut by 5 bases and J by 4 bases, with 11 bases left in between. CDR3 loop: CASSTLDGYGYTF. CDR3 nucleotide sequence: TGTGCCAGCAGTACGTTGGACGGCTATGGCTACACCTTC.

This clonotype was recorded at least ten times. The J gene is TRBJ2-7, the V gene TRBV28, with D unclear. The CDR3 totals 12 residues. Per the germline V gene, CDR1 is MDHEN and CDR2 is SYDVKM. Between the trimmed V and J ends, which lost 0 bases and 7 bases, there was a span of 7 bases. CDR3 coding DNA: TGTGCCAGCAGTTTATGGCGGTGGGAGCAGTACGTC. It specifies CASSLWRWEQYV.

This chain joins TRBV20-1 and TRBJ2-3; 7 nucleotides line up with TRBD2. The ends lost 6 bases at V and 2 bases at J; junction bases unmatched: 8. CDR3 size: 14 residues. Per the germline V gene, CDR1 is DFQATT and CDR2 is SNEGSKA (reference sequence). CDR3 residues: CSASGTTITDTQYF. The CDR3 DNA follows: TGCAGTGCCTCCGGGACTACTATCACAGATACGCAGTATTTT.

This sequence joins TRBV29-1 and TRBJ1-2, with D hard to call. Germline V gene sequence: CDR1 SQVTM, CDR2 ANQGSEA. The CDR3 has 14 residues. With 1 base removed from V and 3 bases from J, the gap between germline ends came to 12 bases. CDR3 sequence reads: CSVEGAGWDYGYTF. CDR3 DNA sequence: TGCAGCGTTGAAGGCGCCGGATGGGACTATGGCTACACCTTC.

This chain joins TRBV7-2 and TRBJ2-3, with no clear D. The CDR3 is 11 residues long. V dropped 10 bases and J dropped 9 bases, with 14 bases sitting between them. Per germline, CDR1 SGHTA and CDR2 FQGNSA. The CDR3 here is CATMTGPTQYF. CDR3 coding DNA: TGTGCCACCATGACTGGGCCCACGCAGTATTTT.

This clonotype was seen only a few times. CDR3 amino acids: CAISEIRGGRNEQFF. In nucleotides, the CDR3 is TGTGCCATCAGTGAGATACGGGGGGGGAGGAATGAGCAGTTCTTC. The chain has TRBV10-3 and TRBJ2-1; 8 bases are a match to TRBD2. The CDR3 is made up of 15 amino acids. The germline CDR1 and CDR2 sequences are ENHRY and SYGVKD. With 2 bases clipped from V and 7 bases from J, the junction kept 7 bases outside the gene matches.

This clonotype was observed a handful of times. The chain uses TRBV20-1 and TRBJ1-2, with D unclear. CDR3 size: 14 residues. V lost 6 bases and J 1 base, leaving 15 bases between the germline ends. Germline-derived CDR1 and CDR2 are DFQATT and SNEGSKA (reference sequence). Written as DNA, the CDR3 is TGCAGTGCCTCGATGGCCGCCTTTAACTATGGCTACACCTTC. Translated, it gives CSASMAAFNYGYTF.

This clonotype was observed at least ten times. The chain recombines TRBV7-3 with TRBJ2-1, with 13 positions matching TRBD2. With V trimmed by 3 bases and J by 0 bases, 11 bases remained unmatched. CDR3 length: 20 residues. In germline, CDR1 is SGHTA, CDR2 FQGTGA. CDR3 in amino acids: CASSFAGLAGRSSSYNEQFF. CDR3 nucleotide sequence: TGTGCCAGCAGCTTCGCGGGACTAGCGGGACGCTCGAGCTCCTACAATGAGCAGTTCTTC.